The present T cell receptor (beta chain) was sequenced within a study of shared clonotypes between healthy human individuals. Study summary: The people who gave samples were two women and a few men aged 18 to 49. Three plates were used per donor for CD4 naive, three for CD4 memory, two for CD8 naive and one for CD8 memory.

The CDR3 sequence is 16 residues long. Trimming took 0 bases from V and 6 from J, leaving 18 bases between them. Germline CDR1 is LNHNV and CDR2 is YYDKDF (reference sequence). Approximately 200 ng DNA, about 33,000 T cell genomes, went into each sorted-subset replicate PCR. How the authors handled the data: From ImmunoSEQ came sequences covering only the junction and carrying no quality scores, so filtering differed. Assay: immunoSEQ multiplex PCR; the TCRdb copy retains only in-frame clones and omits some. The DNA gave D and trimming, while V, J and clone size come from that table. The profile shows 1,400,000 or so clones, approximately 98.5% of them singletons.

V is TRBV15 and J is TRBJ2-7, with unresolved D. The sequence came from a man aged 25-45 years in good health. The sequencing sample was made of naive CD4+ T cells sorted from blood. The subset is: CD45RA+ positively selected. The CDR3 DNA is TGTGCCACCAGCAGAGATCCCCTAGTGGTCCCTACCGAGCAGTACTTC. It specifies CATSRDPLVVPTEQYF. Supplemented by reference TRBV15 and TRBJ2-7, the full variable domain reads DAMVIQNPRYQVTQFGKPVTLSCSQTLNHNVMYWYQQKSSQAPKLLFHYYDKDFNNEADTPDNFQSRRPNTSFCFLDIRSPGLGDTAMYLCATSRDPLVVPTEQYFGPGTRLTVT.